Reported below is one T cell receptor beta chain. The antigen remains undetermined. The data stem from a study of response to subunit inactivated influenza vaccine. Study results and limitations: A suggestion made by the authors is that each seasonal influenza vaccination recruits few new T cells.

TCRdb redid the calling of the RT-PCR reads with MiXCR, one entry per CDR3 protein. Counted here are a few hundred thousand distinct CDR3 sequences, roughly a fifth occurring once; the ten biggest clones make up about 9.4%. Trimming stripped 4 bases from V and 3 bases from J, with 10 bases between. The CDR3 is 14 residues long. Germline loops: CDR1 ENHRY, CDR2 SYGVKD. Material: PBMCs from blood, obtained approximately 20 months after vaccination. The V and J genes are TRBV10-3 and TRBJ1-3; tentatively, D is TRBD1 (5 bases). This receptor was identified in a man between 50 and 69 years old who received an inactivated influenza vaccine. This chain's CDR3 is CAISVGPSGNTIYF. DNA of the CDR3: TGTGCCATCAGTGTGGGACCGAGTGGAAACACCATATATTTT.